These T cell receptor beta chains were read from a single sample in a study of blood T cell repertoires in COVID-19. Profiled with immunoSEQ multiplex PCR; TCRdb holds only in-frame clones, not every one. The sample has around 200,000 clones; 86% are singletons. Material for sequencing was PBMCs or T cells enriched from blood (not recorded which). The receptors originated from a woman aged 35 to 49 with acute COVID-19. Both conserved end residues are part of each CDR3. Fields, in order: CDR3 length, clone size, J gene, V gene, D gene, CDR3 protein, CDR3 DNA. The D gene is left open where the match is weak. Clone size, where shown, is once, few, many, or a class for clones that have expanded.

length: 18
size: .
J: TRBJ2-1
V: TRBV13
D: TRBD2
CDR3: CASSLGVLAGGPYNEQFF
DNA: TGTGCCAGCAGCTTAGGGGTCCTAGCGGGGGGCCCGTACAATGAGCAGTTCTTC

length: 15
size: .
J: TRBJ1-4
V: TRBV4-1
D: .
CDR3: CASSQLTGGSEKLFF
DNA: TGCGCCAGCAGCCAATTAACAGGCGGTTCAGAAAAACTGTTTTTT

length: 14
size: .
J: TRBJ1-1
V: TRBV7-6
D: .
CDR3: CASSFRRTSPEAFF
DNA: TGTGCCAGCAGCTTTCGGAGGACGAGCCCTGAAGCTTTCTTT

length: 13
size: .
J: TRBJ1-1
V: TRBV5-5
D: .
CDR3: CASSLWTYPEAFF
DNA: TGTGCCAGCAGCTTGTGGACATATCCTGAAGCTTTCTTT

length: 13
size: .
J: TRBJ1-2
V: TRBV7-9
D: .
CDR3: CASSLGLNYGYTF
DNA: TGTGCCAGCAGCTTAGGTCTGAACTATGGCTACACCTTC

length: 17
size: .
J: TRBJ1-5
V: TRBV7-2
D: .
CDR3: CASSLSAPSYSNQPQHF
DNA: TGTGCCAGCAGCTTGAGTGCCCCGAGCTATAGCAATCAGCCCCAGCATTTT

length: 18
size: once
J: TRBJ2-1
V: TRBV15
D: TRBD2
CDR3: CATSRTGTSGVSYNEQFF
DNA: TGTGCCACCAGCAGGACCGGGACTAGCGGGGTCTCCTACAATGAGCAGTTCTTC

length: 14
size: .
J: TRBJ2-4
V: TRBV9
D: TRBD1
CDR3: CASSGRDSKNIQYF
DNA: TGTGCCAGCAGCGGACGGGACAGCAAAAACATTCAGTACTTC

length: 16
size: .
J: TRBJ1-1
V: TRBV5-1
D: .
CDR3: CASSPLGGDSRTEAFF
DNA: TGCGCCAGCAGCCCGTTGGGGGGGGATTCGAGGACTGAAGCTTTCTTT

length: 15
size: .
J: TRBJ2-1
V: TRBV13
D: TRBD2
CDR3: CASRFGTSGFNEQFF
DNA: TGTGCCAGCAGATTCGGGACTAGCGGTTTCAATGAGCAGTTCTTC

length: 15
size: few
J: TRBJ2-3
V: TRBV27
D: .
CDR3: CASSFLGDSTDTQYF
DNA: TGTGCCAGCAGTTTCCTTGGGGACTCCACAGATACGCAGTATTTT

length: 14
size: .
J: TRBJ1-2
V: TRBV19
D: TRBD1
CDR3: CASGQGGGNYGYTF
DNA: TGTGCCTCGGGACAGGGTGGTGGTAACTATGGCTACACCTTC

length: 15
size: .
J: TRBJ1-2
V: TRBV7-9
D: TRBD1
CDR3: CASSSGGQGGGGYTF
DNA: TGTGCCAGCAGCTCCGGAGGACAGGGGGGAGGTGGCTACACCTTC

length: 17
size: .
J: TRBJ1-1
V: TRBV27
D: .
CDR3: CASSLTRAAGPTIEAFF
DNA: TGTGCCAGCAGTTTAACGAGGGCAGCGGGTCCGACAATTGAAGCTTTCTTT

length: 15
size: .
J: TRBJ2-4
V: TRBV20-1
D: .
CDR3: CSASWGLSAKNIQYF
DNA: TGCAGTGCTAGTTGGGGGCTAAGCGCCAAAAACATTCAGTACTTC

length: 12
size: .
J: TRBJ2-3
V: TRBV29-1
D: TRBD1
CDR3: CSVGQGGDTQYF
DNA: TGCAGCGTGGGACAGGGAGGAGATACGCAGTATTTT

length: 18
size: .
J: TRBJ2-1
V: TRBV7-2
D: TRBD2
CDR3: CASSLALEAGGPYNEQFF
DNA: TGTGCCAGCAGCTTAGCGCTCGAGGCGGGGGGACCCTACAATGAGCAGTTCTTC

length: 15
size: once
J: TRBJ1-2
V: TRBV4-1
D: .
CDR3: CASSQQPPGGKGYTF
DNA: TGCGCCAGCAGCCAGCAGCCCCCGGGGGGTAAGGGCTACACCTTC

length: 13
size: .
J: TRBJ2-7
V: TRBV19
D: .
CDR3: CASMRQGSHEQYF
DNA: TGTGCCAGTATGCGGCAGGGAAGCCACGAGCAGTACTTC

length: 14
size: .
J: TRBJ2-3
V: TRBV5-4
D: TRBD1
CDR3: CASSSRGRADTQYF
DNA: TGTGCCAGCAGTTCGAGGGGGCGAGCAGATACGCAGTATTTT

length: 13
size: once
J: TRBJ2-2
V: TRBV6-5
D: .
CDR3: CASSYPGPGELFF
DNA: TGTGCCAGCAGTTACCCGGGTCCCGGGGAGCTGTTTTTT

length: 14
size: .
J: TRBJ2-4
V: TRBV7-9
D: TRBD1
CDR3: CASSPRDRINIQYF
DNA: TGTGCCAGCAGCCCCAGGGACAGAATAAACATTCAGTACTTC

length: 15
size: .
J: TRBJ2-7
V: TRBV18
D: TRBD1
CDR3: CASSPSGTGSYEQYF
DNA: TGTGCCAGCTCACCGTCCGGGACAGGCTCCTACGAGCAGTACTTC

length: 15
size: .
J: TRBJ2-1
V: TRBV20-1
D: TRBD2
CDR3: CSASAGLAPYNEQFF
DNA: TGCAGTGCTAGTGCGGGACTAGCGCCGTACAATGAGCAGTTCTTC

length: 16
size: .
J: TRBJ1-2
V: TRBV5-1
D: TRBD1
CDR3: CASSLASYTGGHGYTF
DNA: TGCGCCAGCAGCTTGGCTTCCTACACAGGGGGCCATGGCTACACCTTC

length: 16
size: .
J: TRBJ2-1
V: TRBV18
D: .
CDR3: CASSPPTGLSYNEQFF
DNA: TGTGCCAGCTCACCACCCACAGGCCTTTCCTACAATGAGCAGTTCTTC

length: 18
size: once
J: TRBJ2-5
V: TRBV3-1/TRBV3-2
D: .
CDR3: CASSQDRAASRGRRTQYF
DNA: TGTGCCAGCAGCCAAGATCGGGCGGCTAGCCGGGGGAGAAGGACCCAGTACTTC

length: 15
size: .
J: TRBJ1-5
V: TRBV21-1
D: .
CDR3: CARTGQGAGGWPQHF
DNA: TGTGCCAGGACCGGACAGGGGGCCGGGGGGTGGCCCCAGCATTTT

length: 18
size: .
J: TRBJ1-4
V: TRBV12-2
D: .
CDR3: CASRLQEGRQGGNEKLFF
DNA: TGTGCAAGTCGTCTCCAAGAAGGGCGACAGGGGGGCAATGAAAAACTGTTTTTT

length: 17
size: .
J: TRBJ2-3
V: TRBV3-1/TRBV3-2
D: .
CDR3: CASSPGTSSRSTDTQYF
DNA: TGTGCCAGCAGCCCCGGGACTTCCAGCCGAAGCACAGATACGCAGTATTTT

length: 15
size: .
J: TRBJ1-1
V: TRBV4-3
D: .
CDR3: CASSQDRQAGTEAFF
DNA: TGCGCCAGCAGCCAAGACCGGCAGGCGGGGACTGAAGCTTTCTTT

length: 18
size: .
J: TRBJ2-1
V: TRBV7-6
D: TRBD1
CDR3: CASSLVPSTGEFVDEQFF
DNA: TGTGCCAGCAGCTTAGTACCCAGCACAGGGGAGTTTGTGGATGAGCAGTTCTTC

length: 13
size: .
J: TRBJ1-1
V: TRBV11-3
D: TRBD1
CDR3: CASSPRGRTEAFF
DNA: TGTGCCAGCAGCCCCAGGGGGCGGACTGAAGCTTTCTTT

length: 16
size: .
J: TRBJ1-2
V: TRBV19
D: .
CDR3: CASSSRAGVADYGYTF
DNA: TGTGCCAGTAGTTCCCGAGCGGGGGTGGCGGACTATGGCTACACCTTC

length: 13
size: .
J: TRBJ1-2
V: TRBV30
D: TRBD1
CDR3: CAWKDRGIYGYTF
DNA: TGTGCCTGGAAGGACAGGGGGATCTATGGCTACACCTTC

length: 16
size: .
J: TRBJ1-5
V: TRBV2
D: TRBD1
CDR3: CASSSKTGGSNQPQHF
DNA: TGTGCCAGCAGTAGTAAGACAGGGGGTAGCAATCAGCCCCAGCATTTT

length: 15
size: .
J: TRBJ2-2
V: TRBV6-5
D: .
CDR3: CASSYTRQGVGELFF
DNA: TGTGCCAGCAGCTACACGAGGCAAGGGGTCGGGGAGCTGTTTTTT

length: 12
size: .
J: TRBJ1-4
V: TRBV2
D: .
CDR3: CASTGSNEKLFF
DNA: TGTGCCAGCACTGGCTCTAATGAAAAACTGTTTTTT

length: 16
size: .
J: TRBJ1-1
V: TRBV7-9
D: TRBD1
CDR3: CASRVGTGGARTEAFF
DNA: TGTGCCAGCAGAGTAGGGACAGGGGGCGCGCGCACTGAAGCTTTCTTT